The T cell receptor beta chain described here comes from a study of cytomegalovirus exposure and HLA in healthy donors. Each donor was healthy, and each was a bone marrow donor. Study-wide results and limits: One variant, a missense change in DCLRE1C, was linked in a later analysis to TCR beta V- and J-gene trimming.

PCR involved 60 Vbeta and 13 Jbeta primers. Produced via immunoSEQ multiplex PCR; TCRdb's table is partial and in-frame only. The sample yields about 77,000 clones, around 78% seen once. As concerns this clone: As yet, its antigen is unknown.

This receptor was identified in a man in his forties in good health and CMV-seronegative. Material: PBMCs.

The CDR3 sequence: CASSLRRGTAMNQPQHF. In DNA form, the CDR3 reads TGTGCCAGCAGCTTAAGGCGAGGGACAGCAATGAATCAGCCCCAGCATTTT. The V and J genes are TRBV7-2 and TRBJ1-5; TRBD1 matches 7 bases. After removal of 2 bases from V and 4 bases from J, the junction contained 11 bases not matched to a gene. The CDR3 is 17 residues long. Germline V lookup: CDR1 SGHTA, CDR2 FQGNSA.